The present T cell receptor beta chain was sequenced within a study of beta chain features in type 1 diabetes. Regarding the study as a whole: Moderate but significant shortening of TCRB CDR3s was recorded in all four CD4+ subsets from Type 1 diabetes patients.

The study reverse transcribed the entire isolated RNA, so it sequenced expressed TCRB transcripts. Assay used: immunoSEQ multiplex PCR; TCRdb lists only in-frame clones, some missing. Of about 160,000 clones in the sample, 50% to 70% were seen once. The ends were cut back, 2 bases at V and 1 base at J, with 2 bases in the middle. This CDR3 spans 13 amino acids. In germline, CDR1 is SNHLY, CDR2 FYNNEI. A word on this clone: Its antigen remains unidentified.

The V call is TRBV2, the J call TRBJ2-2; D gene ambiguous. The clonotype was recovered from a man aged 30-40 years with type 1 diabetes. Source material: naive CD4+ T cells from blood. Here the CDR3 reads CASSERNTGELFF. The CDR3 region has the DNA TGTGCCAGCAGTGAAAGGAACACCGGGGAGCTGTTTTTT.